This TCR beta chain comes out of a study of shared clonotypes between healthy human individuals. The study's findings and limits: Sorted-subset samples were not fully sequenced, rarefaction indicated.

This clone was seen once. What it recognizes is unknown. Clones were sequenced by immunoSEQ multiplex PCR, and TCRdb holds only the in-frame ones, with some missing. Among millions of clones listed, 93% were seen once. Sequenced sample: naive CD4+ T cells from PBMCs. Subset described: CD45RA+ positively selected. This TCR came from a man aged 18-30 years in good health. Some clones in this sample may be carry-over from other donors' samples.

CDR3 nucleotides: TGTGCCACCAGCCGGGTTGGCGGTCAAGAGACCCAGTACTTC. Translated: CATSRVGGQETQYF. This rearrangement joins TRBV6-6 to TRBJ2-5; D call uncertain. The CDR3 consists of 14 residues. Trimming pared 10 bases from V and 2 bases from J, leaving 17 bases between. CDR1 is MNHNY, CDR2 SVGAGI, per germline (reference sequence).